This TCR beta chain derives from a study of cytomegalovirus exposure and HLA in healthy donors (dated by TCRdb to about 2017). Turning to the overall study: According to a later analysis, one platform produced both the 120 validation repertoires and the 666 repertoires of the first cohort. The study was designed to test whether signatures of past pathogen exposure could be identified by cataloging public T cell receptors. In addition to the first cohort of about 650 subjects, a separate validation cohort of approximately 130 different subjects was used. To predict cytomegalovirus infection status, the study combined high-throughput TCR immunosequencing, statistical association of individual TCRs with disease status, and machine learning.

Separate from the roughly 630-subject first cohort, the validation cohort of 95 to 150 subjects was the group to which the donors belonged. A remark on this clone: There is no known antigen for this receptor. No per-base quality is available; no much larger clone lies one base away.

To prepare the library, the immunoSEQ multiplex PCR assay was applied. The paper's processing steps were these. To diagnose cytomegalovirus status from the catalog of TCR beta chain sequences, a statistical classification framework was built. TCRdb obtained this table from immuneACCESS and retained in-frame rearrangements with V and J assigned. These tables miss some clones; where compared with another copy, unresolved V genes account for less than half of the shortfall, and the remainder is unexplained. V and J calls and clone size are those listed in that table; D and trimming were worked out from the DNA. The sample table holds 110,000 or so clones, of which around 88% were seen once. Of the sample, approximately 1.8% falls within the top ten clones. Results and caveats for the whole study, not just this receptor: Most TCR sequences were seen in very few donors, while some public TCRs were found in many individuals. It was suggested by the authors that the approach could potentially be generalized to other disease states and immunological phenotypes. The study listed 164 TCR beta chains as associated with cytomegalovirus. In vitro tests confirmed that a few of the cytomegalovirus-associated TCR beta chains recognize cytomegalovirus antigens. Cytomegalovirus status was reported to be diagnosed by the classifier with high specificity and sensitivity in both the original and validation cohorts. The validation cohort had no HLA typing available for a later analysis, so co-occurrence within that cohort was assessed over all 120 or so repertoires. Of the cluster scores, roughly 95% were above 0 in a later analysis, which found that TCRs clustered in the first cohort also tended to co-occur in the 120 validation repertoires.

V is reduced by 4 bases and J by 0 bases, leaving a spacing of 13 bases between them. Inclusive of the bounding cysteine and phenylalanine, the CDR3 is 16 residues long. Only CDR3 DNA is held: 48 bases, read in frame from base 1. CDR1 SGHNT and CDR2 YYREEE were looked up in the germline V gene (reference sequence). This clonotype was sampled from a man aged 18 to 30 in good health and CMV-seronegative. The source material was PBMCs. The chain links TRBV5-4 with TRBJ2-2, with TRBD2 as a weak D call on 6 bases. In nucleotides, the sequence is TGTGCCAGCAGCCCATTCCCGGGAGCGAACACCGGGGAGCTGTTTTTT. Its protein reads: CASSPFPGANTGELFF.